The source of this T cell receptor (beta chain) is a study of regulatory T cells in long-lasting Graves disease. Study results and limitations: A limited number of samples was an acknowledged limitation.

Time point reported: persistent/refractory GD, antithyroid drugs over 5 years with positive TRAb. The TCR library was made from RNA extracted from PBMCs. Each patient gave 8.5 to 10 milliliters of EDTA-anticoagulated peripheral blood. Construction of TCR beta libraries relied on iRepertoire HTBI primers and on Arm-PCR targeting CDR3 regions. TCRdb re-analysed the multiplex PCR reads in MiXCR, keeping a single row per CDR3 protein. This sample has roughly 360,000 distinct CDR3 sequences; roughly 24% occur once, and the top ten carry around 30%. In the case of this clonotype: The target antigen is unknown.

This sequence was found in a woman aged 40-49 years with Graves disease. This specimen was peripheral blood mononuclear cells (PBMCs), taken when the disease was refractory, from a patient treated with antithyroid drugs.

The CDR3 protein is CASSQAPNQPQHF. Written as DNA, the CDR3 is TGCGCCAGCAGCCAAGCGCCTAATCAGCCCCAGCATTTT. The chain couples TRBV4-1 to TRBJ1-5; D gene uncertain. The CDR3 length is 13 residues. Germline V gene data show CDR1 as MGHRA and CDR2 as YSYEKL. V shed 1 base and J shed 4 bases, with 5 bases lying between them.